The T cell receptor beta chain under discussion was sequenced for a study of T cells after yellow fever vaccination. In the study overall: The fractions with low cell numbers were processed using SMART-Seq v4 Ultra Low Input.

Findings of the study overall: Re-detected after boosting: most primary clones, more than 95% of CD4 and 80% to 90% of CD8.

This clonotype appeared a few times. Its specificity is not known. TCRdb re-called the 5' RACE reads through MiXCR, storing one row per CDR3 protein. The sample has about 340,000 distinct CDR3 sequences, 3% to 4.5% seen once. The specimen was PBMCs, collected 5 days after the yellow fever booster vaccination. The sequence derives from a man younger than 30 who received the YFV17D yellow fever vaccine.

CDR3 sequence (DNA): TGTGCCAGCAGCTCCGTCTTTTGGTCCGGGGCCAACGTCCTGACTTTC. The encoded protein is CASSSVFWSGANVLTF. V is TRBV7-2 and J is TRBJ2-6; D remains ambiguous. Looked up from germline, CDR1 is SGHTA and CDR2 is FQGNSA. The CDR3 runs to 16 residues. V lost 4 bases, J lost 4 bases, and 14 bases lay in between.